What follows is one T cell receptor (beta chain) and its context. Antigen: not known. The repertoire was sequenced with immunoSEQ multiplex PCR; TCRdb's copy has only in-frame clones and lacks some. The profile covers 75,000 to 95,000 clones, with around 84% appearing a single time and approximately 4.5% taken by the ten largest. These data belong to a study of identifying expanded T cells in peripheral blood. Study findings and constraints: About 1.3 clones differed between technical replicates, versus approximately 17 and 20 over time. Across healthy donors, higher total template counts meant significantly greater roughly 2-week count variance.

In germline, CDR1 is KGHSH, CDR2 LQKENI. The CDR3 extends over 16 amino acids. The trim removed 3 bases at V and 5 bases at J, leaving 12 bases unmatched. No infections or other immune events were documented during collection. The chain employs TRBV18 and TRBJ1-1; TRBD1 aligns across 7 bases. This receptor was taken from a person aged 18 to 69 in good health. Specimen: blood. CDR3 sequence: CASSPRAWTGTTEAFF. The CDR3 coding sequence is TGTGCCAGCTCACCGCGGGCCTGGACAGGTACGACTGAAGCTTTCTTT.